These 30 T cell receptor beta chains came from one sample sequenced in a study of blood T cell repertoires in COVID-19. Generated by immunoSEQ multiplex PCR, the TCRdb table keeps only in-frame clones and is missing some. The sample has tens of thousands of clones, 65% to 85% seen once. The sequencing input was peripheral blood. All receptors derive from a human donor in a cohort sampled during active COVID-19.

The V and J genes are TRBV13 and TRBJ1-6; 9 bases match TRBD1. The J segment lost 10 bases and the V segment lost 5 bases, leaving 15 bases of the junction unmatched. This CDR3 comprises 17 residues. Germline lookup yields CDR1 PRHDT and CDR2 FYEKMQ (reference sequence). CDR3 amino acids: CASSIARGYRGRSPLHF. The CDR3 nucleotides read TGTGCCAGCAGCATAGCTAGGGGATACAGGGGGCGATCACCCCTCCACTTT.

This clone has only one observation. The CDR3 loop reads CASSRPLGTSGYNEQFF. The CDR3 nucleotides read TGTGCCAGCTCACGACCACTAGGGACTAGCGGATACAATGAGCAGTTCTTC. The chain joins TRBV18 to TRBJ2-1, with 11 bases lining up with TRBD2. This CDR3 comprises 17 residues. Germline lookup yields CDR1 KGHSH and CDR2 LQKENI. Losses at the gene ends were 4 bases for V and 4 bases for J; bases not matched to a gene: 9.

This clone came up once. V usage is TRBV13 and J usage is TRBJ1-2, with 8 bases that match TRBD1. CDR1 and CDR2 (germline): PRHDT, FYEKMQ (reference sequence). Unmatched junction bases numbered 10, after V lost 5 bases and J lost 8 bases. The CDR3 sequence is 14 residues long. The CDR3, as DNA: TGTGCCAGCAGCATAAAGACAGGGGTTGGAGGCTACACCTTC. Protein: CASSIKTGVGGYTF.

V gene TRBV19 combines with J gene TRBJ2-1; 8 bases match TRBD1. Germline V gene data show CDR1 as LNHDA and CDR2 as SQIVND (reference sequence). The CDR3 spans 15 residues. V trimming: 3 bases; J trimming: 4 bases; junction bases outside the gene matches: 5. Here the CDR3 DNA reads TGTGCCAGTAGTATGCAGGGGGCGTTTTACAATGAGCAGTTCTTC. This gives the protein CASSMQGAFYNEQFF.

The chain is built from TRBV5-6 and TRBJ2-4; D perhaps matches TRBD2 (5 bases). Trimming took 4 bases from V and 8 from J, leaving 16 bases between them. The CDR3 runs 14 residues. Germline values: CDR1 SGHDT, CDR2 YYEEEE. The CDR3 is CASSPGIQTDIQYF. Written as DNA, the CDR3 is TGTGCCAGCAGCCCCGGGATCCAGACGGACATTCAGTACTTC.

This CDR3 is CASSLDRGGTGELFF. The DNA of the CDR3 is TGCGCCAGCAGCTTGGACAGGGGAGGCACCGGGGAGCTGTTTTTT. The gene calls are TRBV5-1 and TRBJ2-2, with TRBD1 as a possible D gene (7 bases). With 0 bases removed from V and 4 bases from J, the gap between germline ends came to 10 bases. Germline CDR1 and CDR2: SGHRS and YFSETQ. CDR3 length equals 15 residues.

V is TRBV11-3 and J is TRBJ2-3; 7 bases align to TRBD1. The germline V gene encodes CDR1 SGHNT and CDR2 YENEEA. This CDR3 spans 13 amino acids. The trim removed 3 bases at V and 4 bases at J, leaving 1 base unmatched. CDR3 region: CASSFTGADTQYF. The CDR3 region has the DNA TGTGCCAGCAGCTTTACAGGGGCAGATACGCAGTATTTT.

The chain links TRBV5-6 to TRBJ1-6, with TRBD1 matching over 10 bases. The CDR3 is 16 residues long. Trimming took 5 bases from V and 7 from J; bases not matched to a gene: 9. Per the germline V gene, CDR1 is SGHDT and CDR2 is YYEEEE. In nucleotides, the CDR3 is TGTGCCAGCAGACTGGGACAGGGGTTAGAAAATTCACCCCTCCACTTT. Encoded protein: CASRLGQGLENSPLHF.

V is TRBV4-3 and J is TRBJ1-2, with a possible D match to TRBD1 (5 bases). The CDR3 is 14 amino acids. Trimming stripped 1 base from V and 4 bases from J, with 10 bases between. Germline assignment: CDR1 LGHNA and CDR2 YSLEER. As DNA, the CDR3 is TGCGCCAGCAGCCAAGGGCAGGGTGGCTATGGCTACACCTTC. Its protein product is CASSQGQGGYGYTF.

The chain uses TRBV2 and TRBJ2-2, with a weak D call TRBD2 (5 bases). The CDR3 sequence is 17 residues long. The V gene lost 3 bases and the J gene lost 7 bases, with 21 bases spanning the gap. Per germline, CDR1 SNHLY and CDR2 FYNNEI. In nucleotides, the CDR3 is TGTGCCAGCAGTGATGGGCCTATTCCTTCGGGGAACGGGGAGCTGTTTTTT. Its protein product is CASSDGPIPSGNGELFF.

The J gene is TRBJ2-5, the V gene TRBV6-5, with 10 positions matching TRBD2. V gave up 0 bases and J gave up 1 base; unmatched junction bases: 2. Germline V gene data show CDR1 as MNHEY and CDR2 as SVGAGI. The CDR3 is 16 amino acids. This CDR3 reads CASSYSGLAVQETQYF. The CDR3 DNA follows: TGTGCCAGCAGTTACTCTGGACTAGCGGTCCAAGAGACCCAGTACTTC.

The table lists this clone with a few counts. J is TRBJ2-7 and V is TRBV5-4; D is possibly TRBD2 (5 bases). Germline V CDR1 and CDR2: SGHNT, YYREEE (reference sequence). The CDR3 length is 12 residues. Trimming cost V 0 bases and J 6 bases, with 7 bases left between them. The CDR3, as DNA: TGTGCCAGCAGCTTGGGGGCGGGCGAGCAGTACTTC. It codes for CASSLGAGEQYF. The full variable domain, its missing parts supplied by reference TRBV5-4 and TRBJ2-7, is ETGVTQSPTHLIKTRGQQVTLRCSSQSGHNTVSWYQQALGQGPQFIFQYYREEENGRGNFPPRFSGLQFPNYSSELNVNALELDDSALYLCASSLGAGEQYFGPGTRLTVT.

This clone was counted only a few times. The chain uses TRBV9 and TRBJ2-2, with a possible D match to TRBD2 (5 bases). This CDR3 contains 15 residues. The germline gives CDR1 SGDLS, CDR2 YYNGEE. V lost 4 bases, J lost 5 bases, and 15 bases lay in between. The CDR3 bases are TGTGCCAGCAGCCGCGGAGGTCGGAGGACCGGGGAGCTGTTTTTT. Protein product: CASSRGGRRTGELFF. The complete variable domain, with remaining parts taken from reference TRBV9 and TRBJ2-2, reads DSGVTQTPKHLITATGQRVTLRCSPRSGDLSVYWYQQSLDQGLQFLIQYYNGEERAKGNILERFSAQQFPDLHSELNLSSLELGDSALYFCASSRGGRRTGELFFGEGSRLTVL.

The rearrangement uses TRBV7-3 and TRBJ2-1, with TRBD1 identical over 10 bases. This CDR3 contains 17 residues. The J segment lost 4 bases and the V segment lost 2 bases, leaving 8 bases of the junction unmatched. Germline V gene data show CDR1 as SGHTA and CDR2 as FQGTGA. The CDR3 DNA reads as TGTGCCAGCAGCTTATCCTCCGGGACAGGGGCATACAATGAGCAGTTCTTC. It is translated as CASSLSSGTGAYNEQFF.

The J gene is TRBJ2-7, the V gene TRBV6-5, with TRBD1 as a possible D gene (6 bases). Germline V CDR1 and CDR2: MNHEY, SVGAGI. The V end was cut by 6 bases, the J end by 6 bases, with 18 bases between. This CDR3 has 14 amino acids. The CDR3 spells CASSLTGQNSEQYF. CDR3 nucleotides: TGTGCCAGCAGCCTGACAGGTCAGAACTCCGAGCAGTACTTC.

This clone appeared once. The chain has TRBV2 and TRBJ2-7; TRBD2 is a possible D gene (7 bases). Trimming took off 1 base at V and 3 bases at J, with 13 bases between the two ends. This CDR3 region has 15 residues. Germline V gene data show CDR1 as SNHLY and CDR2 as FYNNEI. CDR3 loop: CASSEVGGGLYEQYF. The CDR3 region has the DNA TGTGCCAGCAGTGAAGTAGGGGGGGGACTCTACGAGCAGTACTTC.

CDR3 loop: CASSGSGNSPLHF. CDR3 sequence (DNA): TGCGCCAGCAGCGGAAGCGGGAATTCACCCCTCCACTTT. This chain joins TRBV5-1 and TRBJ1-6; D gene ambiguous. Trimming cost V 4 bases and J 7 bases, with 9 bases left between them. Germline loops: CDR1 SGHRS, CDR2 YFSETQ. This CDR3 is 13 amino acids long.

The CDR3 is CASSQDLRTGNEKLFF. The CDR3 region has the DNA TGCGCCAGCAGCCAAGATCTCAGGACAGGGAATGAAAAACTGTTTTTT. The chain joins TRBV4-3 to TRBJ1-4; 8 nucleotides agree with TRBD1. The CDR3 is 16 residues long. Unmatched junction bases numbered 5, after V lost 0 bases and J lost 5 bases. Germline CDR1 is LGHNA and CDR2 is YSLEER.

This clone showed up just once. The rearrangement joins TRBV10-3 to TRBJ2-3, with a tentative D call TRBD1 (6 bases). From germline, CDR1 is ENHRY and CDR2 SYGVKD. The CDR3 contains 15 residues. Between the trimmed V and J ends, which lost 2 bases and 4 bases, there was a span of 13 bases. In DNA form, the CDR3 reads TGTGCCATCAGTGAGAATCCTAAGGGGGCAGATACGCAGTATTTT. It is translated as CAISENPKGADTQYF.

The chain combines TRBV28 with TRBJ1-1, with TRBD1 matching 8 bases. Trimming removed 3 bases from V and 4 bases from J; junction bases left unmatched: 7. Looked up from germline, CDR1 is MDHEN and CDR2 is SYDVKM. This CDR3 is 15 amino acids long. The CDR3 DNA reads TGTGCCAGCAGTTTCCCCGGTACAGGGGGCACTGAAGCTTTCTTT. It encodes CASSFPGTGGTEAFF.

The CDR3 reads CASSQGPGQGRFF. The DNA of the CDR3 is TGCGCCAGCAGTCAGGGCCCCGGACAGGGTCGGTTCTTC. The rearrangement links TRBV10-1 to TRBJ2-1, with 8 bases matching TRBD1. The CDR3 covers 13 residues. CDR1 is WNHNN and CDR2 is SYGVQD in the germline V gene (reference sequence). The V segment lost 5 bases and the J segment 15 bases; nucleotides outside the gene matches: 12.

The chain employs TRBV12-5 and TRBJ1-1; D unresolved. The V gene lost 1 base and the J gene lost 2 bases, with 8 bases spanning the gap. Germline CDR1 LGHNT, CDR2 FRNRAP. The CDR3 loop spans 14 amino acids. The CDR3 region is CASGLATQNTEAFF. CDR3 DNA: TGTGCTAGTGGTTTGGCCACACAAAACACTGAAGCTTTCTTT. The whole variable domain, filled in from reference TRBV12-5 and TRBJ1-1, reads DARVTQTPRHKVTEMGQEVTMRCQPILGHNTVFWYRQTMMQGLELLAYFRNRAPLDDSGMPKDRFSAEMPDATLATLKIQPSEPRDSAVYFCASGLATQNTEAFFGQGTRLTVV.

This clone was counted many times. Here the CDR3 DNA reads TGTGCCAGCAGTTTATCGATTACAGGGGGAGTAAGTTGGTCCTACGAGCAGTACTTC. Translated, it gives CASSLSITGGVSWSYEQYF. V gene TRBV27 combines with J gene TRBJ2-7, with 8 bases identical to TRBD1. The CDR3 loop spans 19 amino acids. Germline CDR1 MNHEY, CDR2 SMNVEV (reference sequence). V lost 0 bases and J lost 1; bases outside the gene matches: 14.

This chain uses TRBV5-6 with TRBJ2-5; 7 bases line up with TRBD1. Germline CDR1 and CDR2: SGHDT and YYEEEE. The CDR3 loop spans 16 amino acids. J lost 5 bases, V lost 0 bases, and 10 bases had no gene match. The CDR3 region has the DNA TGTGCCAGCAGCTTGGCGACAGGGAAACTTTGGGAGACCCAGTACTTC. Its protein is CASSLATGKLWETQYF.

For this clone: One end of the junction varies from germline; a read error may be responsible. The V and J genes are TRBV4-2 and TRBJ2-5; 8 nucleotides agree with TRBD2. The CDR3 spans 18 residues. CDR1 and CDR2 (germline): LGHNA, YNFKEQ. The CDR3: CASSQDNGAGGLQEAQYF. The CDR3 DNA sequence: TGTGCCAGCAGCCAAGATAATGGGGCGGGGGGCCTGCAAGAGGCCCAGTACTTC.

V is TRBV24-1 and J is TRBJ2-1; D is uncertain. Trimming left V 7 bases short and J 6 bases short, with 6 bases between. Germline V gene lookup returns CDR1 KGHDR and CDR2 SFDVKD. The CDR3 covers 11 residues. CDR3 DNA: TGTGCCACCAGCTTGGCCAATGAGCAGTTCTTC. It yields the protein CATSLANEQFF.

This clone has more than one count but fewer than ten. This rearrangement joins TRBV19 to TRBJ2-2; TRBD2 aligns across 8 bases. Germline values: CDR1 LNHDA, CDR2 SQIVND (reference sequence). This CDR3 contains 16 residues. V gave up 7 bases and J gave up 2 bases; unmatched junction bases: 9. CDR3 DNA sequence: TGTGCCAGTAACACCGGGGGGGGAGCAAACACCGGGGAGCTGTTTTTT. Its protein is CASNTGGGANTGELFF. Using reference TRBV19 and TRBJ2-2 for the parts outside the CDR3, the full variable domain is DGGITQSPKYLFRKEGQNVTLSCEQNLNHDAMYWYRQDPGQGLRLIYYSQIVNDFQKGDIAEGYSVSREKKESFPLTVTSAQKNPTAFYLCASNTGGGANTGELFFGEGSRLTVL.

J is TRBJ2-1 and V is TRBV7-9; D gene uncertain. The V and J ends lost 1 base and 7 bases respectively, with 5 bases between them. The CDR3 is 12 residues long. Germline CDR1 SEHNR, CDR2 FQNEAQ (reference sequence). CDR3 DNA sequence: TGTGCCAGCAGCTTAGTCGGGAATGAGCAGTTCTTC. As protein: CASSLVGNEQFF.

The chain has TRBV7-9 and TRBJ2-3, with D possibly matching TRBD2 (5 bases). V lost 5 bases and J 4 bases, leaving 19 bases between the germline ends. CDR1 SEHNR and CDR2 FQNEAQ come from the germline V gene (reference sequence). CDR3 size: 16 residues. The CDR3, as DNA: TGTGCCAGCAGCAGATCCCCCTCGAGTAGCGCAGATACGCAGTATTTT. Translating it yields CASSRSPSSSADTQYF.

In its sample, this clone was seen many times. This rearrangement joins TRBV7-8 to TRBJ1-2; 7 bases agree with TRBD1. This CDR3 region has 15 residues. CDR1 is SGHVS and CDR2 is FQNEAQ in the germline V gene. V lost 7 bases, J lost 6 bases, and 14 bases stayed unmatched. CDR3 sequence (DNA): TGTGCCAGCACCCAGGAGAGGGGGCGATTAGATGGCTACACCTTC. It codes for CASTQERGRLDGYTF.